This T cell receptor beta chain is from a study of T cells in Graves' hyperthyroidism and ophthalmopathy. Study-level results: Most clonotypes expanded in thyroid above 0.001 were likewise present in blood.

This clonotype appeared a few times. Its antigen is not identified. Using about 10 ml of fresh peripheral blood, PBMCs were prepared. Germline V gives CDR1 SGDLS, CDR2 YYNGEE. V shed 3 bases and J 6 bases; nucleotides not matched to a gene: 10. This CDR3 is 16 amino acids long. It was RNA transcripts that yielded the amplified TCR beta CDR3 regions. HTBI primers were employed in a first-round RT-PCR of the TCR CDR3. One entry per CDR3 protein, called by TCRdb with MiXCR from the multiplex PCR reads. The sample yields 350,000 or so distinct CDR3 sequences, about 20% seen once. V is TRBV9 and J is TRBJ1-5, with 9 bases matching TRBD1. The TCR sequence derives from a woman aged 45-65 years with Graves' hyperthyroidism. The sample comprised blood. CDR3 sequence (DNA): TGTGCCAGCAGCGCCACGGGCGGACAGGGGAGTCAGCCCCAGCATTTT. It specifies CASSATGGQGSQPQHF.